This record looks at one TCR beta chain sequence and its context. Germline loops: CDR1 MNHEY, CDR2 SMNVEV (reference sequence). The CDR3 runs 15 residues. V trimming: 4 bases; J trimming: 9 bases; junction bases outside the gene matches: 13. The sample comes from a study of blood T cell repertoires in COVID-19. Across the whole study: Nucleic acid was either cDNA or gDNA, and it came from T cells, B-cell-depleted T cells, or PBMCs.

As originally analysed: Nucleated cell counts were estimated from reference gene primer amplification. The repertoire was sequenced with immunoSEQ multiplex PCR; TCRdb's copy has only in-frame clones and lacks some. V and J calls and clone size are given by that table; D and trimming were obtained from the DNA. The repertoire includes hundreds of thousands of clones, around 86% of them detected once, and approximately 1.6% sits in the top ten. The gene calls are TRBV27 and TRBJ1-1; 8 positions agree with TRBD1. Sequenced sample: peripheral blood. The receptor was isolated from a woman between 40 and 50 years old who had recovered from COVID-19. In nucleotides, the CDR3 is TGTGCCAGCAGTTCGTCCGGGACAGGTTATTCGAAAGCTTTCTTT. Its protein product is CASSSSGTGYSKAFF.